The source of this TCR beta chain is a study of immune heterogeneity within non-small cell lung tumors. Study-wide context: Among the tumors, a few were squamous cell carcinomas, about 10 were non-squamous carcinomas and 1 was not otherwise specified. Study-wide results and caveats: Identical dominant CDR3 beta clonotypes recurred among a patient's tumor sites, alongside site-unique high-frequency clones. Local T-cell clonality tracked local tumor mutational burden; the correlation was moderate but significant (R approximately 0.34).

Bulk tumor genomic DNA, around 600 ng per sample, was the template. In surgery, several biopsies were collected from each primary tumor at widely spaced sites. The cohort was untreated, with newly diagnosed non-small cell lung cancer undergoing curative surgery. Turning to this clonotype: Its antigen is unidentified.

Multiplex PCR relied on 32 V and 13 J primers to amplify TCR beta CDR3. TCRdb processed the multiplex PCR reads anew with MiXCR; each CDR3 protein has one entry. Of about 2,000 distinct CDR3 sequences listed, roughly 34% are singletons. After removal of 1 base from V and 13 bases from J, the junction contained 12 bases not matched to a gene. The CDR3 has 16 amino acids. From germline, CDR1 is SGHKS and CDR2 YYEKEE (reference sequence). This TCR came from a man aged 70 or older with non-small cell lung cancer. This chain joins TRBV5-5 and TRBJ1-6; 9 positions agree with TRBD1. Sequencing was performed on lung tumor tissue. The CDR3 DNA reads TGTGCCAGCAGCTTGCAACACGACAGGGGGAGTTTTCCCCTCCACTTT. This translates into CASSLQHDRGSFPLHF.